Sequencing of this TCR beta chain was carried out in a study of CD4+ T cells in melanoma. Generated by immunoSEQ multiplex PCR, the TCRdb table keeps only in-frame clones and is missing some. The sample yields over 15,000 clones, roughly four fifths seen once. Study-wide results and limits: A reported correlation linked neoantigen-specific CD4+ T cells to CD8+, macrophage and B cell function.

The V end lost 3 bases, the J end lost 4 bases, and 10 bases lay between the germline ends. The CDR3 length is 14 residues. Germline V gives CDR1 SGDLS, CDR2 YYNGEE. Points on this clone: Its antigen is not identified.

This receptor was obtained from a human donor with melanoma. Sequenced: cells from a culture (not recorded whether cultured in vitro). This chain connects TRBV9 to TRBJ2-2; D uncertain. CDR3 nucleotides: TGTGCCAGCAGCGGTGTTCTCCCCACCGGGGAGCTGTTTTTT. This encodes CASSGVLPTGELFF.